This is a list of T cell receptor beta chains from one sample in a study of T cells in Graves' hyperthyroidism and ophthalmopathy. TCRdb independently ran MiXCR on the multiplex PCR reads; one entry per CDR3 protein. The sample records under 650,000 distinct CDR3 sequences, 16% being singletons. Sequencing used blood. All receptors derive from a young woman with Graves' hyperthyroidism. The CDR3 runs from the conserved cysteine through the conserved F or W. Fields, in order: V gene, clone size, J gene, D gene, CDR3 length, CDR3 DNA, CDR3 protein. A D gene is named only where the DNA matches it firmly. Only part of the rows carry a size: once, few, many, or a class if the clone is expanded.

>TRBV18|.|TRBJ2-1|TRBD1|15
TGTGCCAGCTCACCTGGGACAGAGGGTTACAATGAGCAGTTCTTC
CASSPGTEGYNEQFF
>TRBV5-4|.|TRBJ2-1|.|18
TGTGCCAGCAGCTTGGGGTTATTGAGAACAGGTAGCTACAATGAGCAGTTCTTC
CASSLGLLRTGSYNEQFF
>TRBV13|few|TRBJ2-1|TRBD2|15
TGTGCCAGCAGCTCCAGACTAGCGGGGACGGTGTGGCAGTTCTTC
CASSSRLAGTVWQFF
>TRBV29-1|few|TRBJ1-2|.|14
TGCAGCGTTGAATATTGGGGCGAGAACTATGGCTACACCTTC
CSVEYWGENYGYTF
>TRBV20-1|.|TRBJ2-3|TRBD2|17
TGCAGTGCTAGAGATCGGTCTAGCGGGAGGGGAACAGATACGCAGTATTTT
CSARDRSSGRGTDTQYF
>TRBV28|many|TRBJ2-3|.|11
TGTGCCAGCAAGCGAGTTGATACGCAGTATTTT
CASKRVDTQYF
>TRBV11-2|.|TRBJ2-1|.|15
TGTGCCAGCAGCCTGACTAGTTTATCCTACAATGAGCAGTTCTTC
CASSLTSLSYNEQFF
>TRBV2|many|TRBJ2-7|TRBD2|12
TGTGCCAGCAAGCGGGAGTTCTACGAGCAGTACTTC
CASKREFYEQYF
>TRBV29-1|many|TRBJ2-2|TRBD2|17
TGCAGCGTTGAAGAAACTCTAGCGGGAGGGCCCGTCGGGGAGCTGTTTTTT
CSVEETLAGGPVGELFF
>TRBV5-6|few|TRBJ2-2|.|16
TGTGCCAGCAGCTTGACGGCAGGGGCTTTCACCGGGGAGCTGTTTTTT
CASSLTAGAFTGELFF
>TRBV7-8|many|TRBJ2-7|.|12
TGTGCCAGCAGCTTCAGGCAACGGGAGAAGTACTTC
CASSFRQREKYF
>TRBV15|.|TRBJ2-6|.|17
TGTGCCACCAGCAGAGGACAGTTGGGATCTGGGGCCAACGTCCTGACTTTC
CATSRGQLGSGANVLTF
>TRBV20-1|few|TRBJ2-1|.|18
TGCAGTGCTCCCCAAACAACTAGTCTGTTATCCTCGTACAATGAGCAGTTCTTC
CSAPQTTSLLSSYNEQFF
>TRBV20-1|few|TRBJ2-7|TRBD2|15
TGCAGTGCTAAGGTGGGCGGGAGAATAGCCTACGAGCAGTACTTC
CSAKVGGRIAYEQYF
>TRBV7-9|.|TRBJ2-7|.|16
TGTGCCAGCAGCCAGTTAGACGGGGGACCAAACTACGAGCAGTACTTC
CASSQLDGGPNYEQYF
>TRBV18|many|TRBJ2-1|.|15
TGTGCCAGCTCACCACCCGGCAGGGTCGACGCTGAGCAGTTCTTC
CASSPPGRVDAEQFF
>TRBV7-2|few|TRBJ2-2|.|15
TGTGCCAGCAGCTTAGATGCGTTCGACACCGGGGAGCTGTTTTTT
CASSLDAFDTGELFF
>TRBV20-1|few|TRBJ2-2|.|12
TGCAGTGCTAATACGAACACCGGGGAGCTGTTTTTT
CSANTNTGELFF
>TRBV20-1|few|TRBJ1-1|.|12
TGCAGTGCTAGAAGCCCGGGGACTGAAGCTTTCTTT
CSARSPGTEAFF
>TRBV6-5|.|TRBJ1-4|.|13
TGTGCCAGCAGTTACAGGGGAGAAGAAAAACTGTTTTTT
CASSYRGEEKLFF
>TRBV9|.|TRBJ2-7|.|14
TGTGCCAGCAGCGTAGGAATCGACTCCTACGAGCAGTACTTC
CASSVGIDSYEQYF
>TRBV15|.|TRBJ1-6|.|12
TGTGCCACCAGCAGTTACGGTTCACCCCTCCACTTT
CATSSYGSPLHF
>TRBV28|many|TRBJ2-5|TRBD2|15
TGTGCCAGCAGTTTTCTTAGCGGGAATCAAGAGACCCAGTACTTC
CASSFLSGNQETQYF
>TRBV12-3/TRBV12-4|many|TRBJ1-6|.|11
TGTGCCAGCAGTCAGGAGGGCGGATACCACTTT
CASSQEGGYHF
>TRBV4-2|.|TRBJ2-7|TRBD2|15
TGTGCCAGCAGCCAAGATACTAGCGGGTCCTACGAGCGGTACTTC
CASSQDTSGSYERYF
>TRBV27|.|TRBJ2-2|.|13
TGTGCCAGCAGCCCATTACCTGGCGGGGAGCTGTTTTTT
CASSPLPGGELFF
>TRBV28|.|TRBJ2-7|TRBD2|14
TGTGCCAGCAGTTTATCGGGACTAAGGTACGAGCAGTACTTC
CASSLSGLRYEQYF
>TRBV28|many|TRBJ2-7|TRBD2|13
TGTGCCAGCAGTCGGACTAGCTGGTACGAGCAGTACTTC
CASSRTSWYEQYF
>TRBV29-1|.|TRBJ2-7|.|14
TGCAGCGTTGAACTCCCCCTTTTACGCTACGAGCAGTACTTC
CSVELPLLRYEQYF
>TRBV19|.|TRBJ2-7|.|16
TGTGCCTCCAGGGGAACCACGGGACGGTACACCTACGAGCAGTACTTC
CASRGTTGRYTYEQYF
>TRBV24-1|.|TRBJ1-4|.|16
TGTGCCACCAGTGACGCATCAGGGTATTCTAATGAAAAACTGTTTTTT
CATSDASGYSNEKLFF
>TRBV5-1|few|TRBJ2-7|TRBD2|16
TGCGCCAGCAGCTTGAGCGGGGTCCCCGGCTTGGGGGAGCAGTACTTC
CASSLSGVPGLGEQYF
>TRBV6-6|many|TRBJ1-4|.|16
TGTGCCAGCAGTTACTCCTCACACAGAAGGAATGAAAAACTGTTTTTT
CASSYSSHRRNEKLFF
>TRBV5-1|few|TRBJ1-1|.|13
TGCGCCAGCAGCCCGGGCGGTTTCACTGAAGCTTTCTTT
CASSPGGFTEAFF
>TRBV2|.|TRBJ2-6|.|16
TGTGCCAGCACCAGCCAGTATCTCCCTGGGGCCAACGTCCTGAATTTC
CASTSQYLPGANVLNF
>TRBV7-2|many|TRBJ2-7|TRBD1|13
TGTGCCAGCAGCTTTGACAGGGCCTACGAGCAGTACTTC
CASSFDRAYEQYF
>TRBV2|many|TRBJ1-5|TRBD1|15
TGTGCCAGCAGATTGACAGGGGGCTTCGGTCAGCCCCAGCATTTT
CASRLTGGFGQPQHF
>TRBV20-1|.|TRBJ2-3|.|14
TGCAGTGCGGACCGCAGACAGGGCACAGATACGCAGTATTTT
CSADRRQGTDTQYF
>TRBV20-1|few|TRBJ2-1|TRBD2|16
TGCAGTGCGAGAGTTAGCGGGAGGAACATCTACAATGAGCAGTTCTTC
CSARVSGRNIYNEQFF
>TRBV6-1|few|TRBJ2-1|.|14
TGTGCCAGCAGTTACGCGGAAGCCTACAATGAGCAGTTCTTC
CASSYAEAYNEQFF
>TRBV13|.|TRBJ2-4|.|16
TGTGCCAGCAGCTTAGGCGTTGCGGGGATCAAAAACATTCAGTACTTC
CASSLGVAGIKNIQYF
>TRBV18|many|TRBJ2-7|TRBD1|13
TGTGCCAGCGCCGGACAGGGGGCAGGCGAGCAGTACTTC
CASAGQGAGEQYF
>TRBV11-3|.|TRBJ2-7|.|18
TGTGCCAGCAGCTTAGATCTGGAGGCCCTCACCCACTCTTCCGAGCAGTACTTC
CASSLDLEALTHSSEQYF
>TRBV12-3/TRBV12-4|.|TRBJ2-2|TRBD1|15
TGTGCCAGCAGTTTAGAGGAACAGGGGACCGGGGAGCTGTTTTTT
CASSLEEQGTGELFF
>TRBV20-1|many|TRBJ2-3|.|15
TGCAGTGCTCCCAATAGCGGACTAAGCACAGATACGCAGTATTTT
CSAPNSGLSTDTQYF